This TCR beta chain was profiled in a study of shared clonotypes between healthy human individuals. The study's findings and limits: About 5% was the fraction of naive CD4 clonotypes found shared across several donors. It was expected that sequencing depth would affect clonotype sharing among donors. The generation probabilities recorded for non-shared clonotypes fell below those of clonotypes shared by all four donors.

To note about this clone: The antigen remains unidentified.

CDR1 SGDLS and CDR2 YYNGEE come from the germline V gene. J was trimmed by 2 bases and V by 4 bases; bases with no gene match: 16. The CDR3 sequence is 18 residues long. Under the authors' procedure: Junction-only immunoSEQ sequences carried no quality scores, so filtering differed. Sequenced by immunoSEQ multiplex PCR; TCRdb stores in-frame clones only, minus some. V, J and clone size reflect that table, while D and trimming were determined from the DNA. The sample lists millions of clones; 85% to 95% were seen once. This clonotype was obtained from a man aged 18 to 29 in good health. Sequencing was carried out using naive CD4+ T cells sorted from blood. Documented subset: CD45RA+ positively selected. V is TRBV9 and J is TRBJ2-3, with 7 bases that match TRBD2. For the CDR3, the DNA is TGTGCCAGCAGCCCTGGGAGGATAGCGGGCAACCCCACAGATACGCAGTATTTT. Translating it yields CASSPGRIAGNPTDTQYF.